The 19 T cell receptor beta chains given below trace back to one sample, sequenced in a study of post-analysis software for immune sequencing data. Regarding the study as a whole: Relative to controls, patients had five TRBV segments at higher frequency, with TRBV5-6, TRBV5-1 and TRBV20-1 among these.

Which antigens these TCRs recognize remains unknown. cDNA libraries for TCR beta contained unique molecular identifiers. TCRdb passed the PCR reads through MiXCR, listing each CDR3 protein once. Here the sample spans fewer than 850,000 distinct CDR3 sequences, roughly 30% being singletons. The specimen sequenced was blood. Source of these receptors: a girl aged 5-17 years with multiple sclerosis.

The rearrangement uses TRBV10-3 and TRBJ1-2; the D gene is possibly TRBD1 (6 bases). Between the trimmed V and J ends, which lost 3 bases and 5 bases, there was a span of 13 bases. In germline, CDR1 is ENHRY, CDR2 SYGVKD. The CDR3 runs to 14 residues. For the CDR3, the DNA is TGTGCCATCAGTGACCCCCACAGGGAATATGGCTACACCTTC. Translating gives CAISDPHREYGYTF.

The chain links TRBV28 to TRBJ2-3; D call uncertain. This CDR3 has 16 amino acids. CDR1 and CDR2 (germline): MDHEN, SYDVKM. The germline V and J ends were trimmed by 2 bases and 0 bases, with 12 bases remaining between them. The CDR3: CASSLIDRRSTDTQYF. For the CDR3, the DNA is TGTGCCAGCAGTTTAATCGATCGCCGAAGCACAGATACGCAGTATTTT.

This clonotype was seen a few times. V gene TRBV20-1 combines with J gene TRBJ2-5; 8 bases align to TRBD1. This CDR3 has 13 residues. The ends lost 6 bases at V and 1 base at J; junction bases unmatched: 4. CDR1 DFQATT and CDR2 SNEGSKA come from the germline V gene (reference sequence). CDR3 sequence: CSAVRGPQETQYF. CDR3 DNA sequence: TGCAGTGCCGTCAGGGGGCCCCAAGAGACCCAGTACTTC.

This clonotype was picked up many times. The rearrangement joins TRBV29-1 to TRBJ2-3; 9 positions match TRBD2. The germline V gene has CDR1 SQVTM and CDR2 ANQGSEA. The V and J ends lost 6 bases and 8 bases, in that order; junction bases with no gene match: 3. The CDR3 runs to 11 residues. The CDR3 nucleotides are TGCAGCGTCCTAGCGGGACGTACGCAGTATTTT. Its translation: CSVLAGRTQYF.

For the CDR3, the DNA is TGCAGTGCTAGGGCAGGGCTAGCGGGAGTTGGCGAGCAGTACTTC. Translation gives CSARAGLAGVGEQYF. V usage is TRBV20-1 and J usage is TRBJ2-7, with 10 bases identical to TRBD2. From germline, CDR1 is DFQATT and CDR2 SNEGSKA (reference sequence). The CDR3 consists of 15 residues. V was pared by 3 bases and J by 6 bases, with 11 bases of the junction left unmatched.

The chain employs TRBV30 and TRBJ2-1; 7 bases fit TRBD2. V lost 1 base, J lost 3 bases, and 0 bases stayed unmatched. This CDR3 region has 13 residues. The germline CDR1 and CDR2 sequences are GTSNPN and SVGIG (reference sequence). The CDR3 region is CAWSGGGYNEQFF. DNA for the CDR3: TGTGCCTGGAGTGGCGGGGGCTACAATGAGCAGTTCTTC.

V is TRBV28 and J is TRBJ2-7; 8 bases are a match to TRBD2. J gave up 3 bases and V 5 bases, and 9 bases lay outside the gene matches. The CDR3 contains 15 residues. Germline-derived CDR1 and CDR2 are MDHEN and SYDVKM. The CDR3 loop is CASSRRGGRFYEQYF. The CDR3 nucleotides are TGTGCCAGCAGTCGTCGGGGCGGGAGGTTCTACGAGCAGTACTTC.

This clonotype was recorded once. The chain links TRBV16 to TRBJ1-5, with D uncertain. This CDR3 has 16 residues. The V and J ends lost 4 bases and 2 bases respectively, with 15 bases between them. Per the germline V gene, CDR1 is KGHSY and CDR2 is FQNENV. The CDR3 coding sequence is TGTGCCAGCAGCCCCCTAGGCCCCCAGGGCAATCAGCCCCAGCATTTT. Translating gives CASSPLGPQGNQPQHF.

V and J are TRBV7-2 and TRBJ2-3, with 9 nucleotides matching TRBD1. The length of the CDR3 is 15 residues. Germline V gives CDR1 SGHTA, CDR2 FQGNSA. The trim removed 11 bases at V and 6 bases at J, leaving 15 bases unmatched. CDR3 region: CAATAGTGHSDTQYF. The CDR3 DNA reads as TGTGCCGCAACGGCCGGGACAGGGCATTCGGATACGCAGTATTTT.

This chain joins TRBV29-1 and TRBJ2-7; D might be TRBD1 (6 bases). V lost 1 base to trimming and J lost 1 base, with 8 bases between them. Germline V gene data show CDR1 as SQVTM and CDR2 as ANQGSEA. The length of the CDR3 is 13 residues. The CDR3, as DNA: TGCAGCGTTGAAGCAGGGGAGTCCTACGAGCAGTACTTC. It translates to CSVEAGESYEQYF.

This chain connects TRBV20-1 to TRBJ1-2, with a tentative D call TRBD1 (6 bases). This CDR3 has 13 amino acids. Germline V gene lookup returns CDR1 DFQATT and CDR2 SNEGSKA (reference sequence). The ends were cut back, 5 bases at V and 8 bases at J, with 18 bases in the middle. CDR3 DNA: TGCAGTGCTTCTCAGGGGAGTAGAGGAGGCTACACCTTC. Translated: CSASQGSRGGYTF.

The V and J genes are TRBV28 and TRBJ2-7, with 8 bases aligning to TRBD2. CDR3 length: 14 residues. V shed 5 bases, J shed 2 bases, and the junction held 5 bases outside the gene matches. Germline-derived CDR1 and CDR2 are MDHEN and SYDVKM. The CDR3 bases are TGTGCCAGCAGTGGTAGCGGGGCCGCCTACGAGCAGTACTTC. Its translation is CASSGSGAAYEQYF.

The rearrangement joins TRBV20-1 to TRBJ2-5; D tentatively reads TRBD1 or TRBD2 (5 bases each). V dropped 7 bases and J dropped 11 bases, with 47 bases sitting between them. This CDR3 comprises 21 residues. CDR1 DFQATT and CDR2 SNEGSKA come from the germline V gene (reference sequence). The CDR3, as DNA: TGCAGTGGTATCAACGCAGAGGTCTACTACAGTCAGGTCTTGGGGGTTGTAGAGCAGTACTTC. Translating gives CSGINAEVYYSQVLGVVEQYF.

This clonotype was counted only a few times. V is TRBV5-1 and J is TRBJ2-7, with TRBD1 matching over 8 bases. With V trimmed by 0 bases and J by 2 bases, 4 bases remained unmatched. The germline V gene has CDR1 SGHRS and CDR2 YFSETQ. This CDR3 is built from 15 residues. The CDR3 here is CASSLGTGFTYEQYF. The CDR3 DNA sequence: TGCGCCAGCAGCTTGGGGACAGGGTTTACCTACGAGCAGTACTTC. The full variable domain, completed using reference TRBV5-1 and TRBJ2-7, is KAGVTQTPRYLIKTRGQQVTLSCSPISGHRSVSWYQQTPGQGLQFLFEYFSETQRNKGNFPGRFSGRQFSNSRSEMNVSTLELGDSALYLCASSLGTGFTYEQYFGPGTRLTVT.

The J gene is TRBJ2-3, the V gene TRBV2; perhaps D is TRBD1 or TRBD2 (5 bases each). Trimming left V 6 bases short and J 4 bases short, with 17 bases between. Germline CDR1 reads SNHLY; CDR2 reads FYNNEI. CDR3 size: 15 residues. CDR3 bases: TGTGCCAGCAGAGCCCGGGACCCGAGCGCAGATACGCAGTATTTT. Translated, it gives CASRARDPSADTQYF.

The gene calls are TRBV11-2 and TRBJ2-1; D might be TRBD2 (5 bases). V was cut by 5 bases and J by 8 bases, with 13 bases left in between. Germline-derived CDR1 and CDR2 are SGHAT and FQNNGV. The CDR3 totals 13 residues. In nucleotides, the CDR3 is TGTGCCAGCAGCCGGAGGAACGGCGATGAGCAGTTCTTC. Its protein product is CASSRRNGDEQFF.

This clonotype was found a few times. This chain links TRBV18 with TRBJ2-3, with D unclear. The CDR3 covers 16 residues. CDR1 and CDR2 from the germline V gene are KGHSH and LQKENI. V was pared by 2 bases and J by 0 bases, with 12 bases between. Here the CDR3 DNA reads TGTGCCAGCTCACCATTAGGGCAGACTAGCACAGATACGCAGTATTTT. It is translated as CASSPLGQTSTDTQYF.

This chain uses TRBV7-8 with TRBJ2-5, with unresolved D. In germline, CDR1 is SGHVS, CDR2 FQNEAQ. This CDR3 has 13 amino acids. Trimming took 2 bases from V and 3 from J, leaving 7 bases between them. CDR3 in DNA: TGTGCCAGCAGCTTATGGAGCGAAGAGACCCAGTACTTC. Its translation: CASSLWSEETQYF.

This clonotype was detected ten times or more. CDR3 loop: CASSLSGEETQYF. Here the CDR3 DNA reads TGTGCCAGCAGCTTGTCAGGGGAAGAGACCCAGTACTTC. The V gene is TRBV7-9, the J gene TRBJ2-5; maybe TRBD1 (6 bases). The germline V and J ends were trimmed by 3 bases and 3 bases, with 8 bases remaining between them. Germline values: CDR1 SEHNR, CDR2 FQNEAQ (reference sequence). The CDR3 extends over 13 amino acids.